The TCR beta chain under discussion was sequenced for a study of T cell repertoires in cytomegalovirus infection. Study-level background: A matching HLA type, together with CMV infection, was signaled by public TCR beta signatures. Regarding the study as a whole: Pooled public TCR beta family frequency picked out CMV carriers with the relevant HLA. In two of eight donors, the top clonotype was HLA-C-restricted CMV-specific.

TCRdb re-analysed the reads in MiXCR, keeping a single row per CDR3 protein. The sample lists approximately 750,000 distinct CDR3 sequences; less than 40% were seen once. Points on this clonotype: Antigen: not known.

The ends were cut back, 0 bases at V and 1 base at J, with 15 bases in the middle. The CDR3 totals 16 residues. The germline CDR1 and CDR2 sequences are DFQATT and SNEGSKA (reference sequence). This sequence was found in a human donor in good health (CMV status not recorded). Some clones in this sample may be carry-over from other donors' samples. The sequenced sample consisted of PBMCs. V gene TRBV20-1 combines with J gene TRBJ2-5; TRBD1 might be the D (5 bases). The CDR3 region is CSARDRARQSQETQYF. CDR3 bases: TGCAGTGCTAGAGATCGCGCCCGACAGAGCCAAGAGACCCAGTACTTC.